The rows below give T cell receptor beta chains drawn from one sample of a study of blood T cells in healthy people across ages. TCRdb re-derived calls from the 5' RACE reads in MiXCR, one entry per CDR3 protein. The table lists roughly 720,000 distinct CDR3 sequences, approximately 53% of them singletons. The sample consisted of blood. The source is a man at least 80 years old in good health. The CDR3 runs from the conserved cysteine through the conserved F or W. The D gene is left open where the match is weak. Clone sizes are given selectively: once, few, many, or a class where the clone is expanded.

j_gene,v_gene,abundance,len,d_gene,CDR3aa,CDR3nt
TRBJ2-2,TRBV7-2,NA,16,TRBD2,CASILIAGENTGELFF,TGTGCCAGCATTCTTATTGCGGGAGAGAACACCGGGGAGCTGTTTTTT
TRBJ2-5,TRBV7-7,NA,15,NA,CASSLGAGSTRTQYF,TGTGCTAGCAGCTTAGGAGCAGGCTCTACACGGACCCAGTACTTC
TRBJ2-5,TRBV10-2,NA,15,TRBD2,CASSEGDYPFETQYF,TGCGCCAGCAGTGAGGGGGACTACCCCTTCGAGACCCAGTACTTC
TRBJ2-7,TRBV10-3,NA,14,NA,CAISQEGHSYEQYF,TGTGCCATCTCCCAAGAGGGGCACAGCTACGAGCAGTACTTC
TRBJ2-7,TRBV20-1,once,14,NA,CSASWQGSSYEQYF,TGCAGTGCTAGTTGGCAGGGCAGCTCCTACGAGCAGTACTTC
TRBJ2-5,TRBV24-1,few,14,NA,CATSDSPTLKTQYF,TGTGCCACCAGTGATTCGCCAACCTTGAAGACCCAGTACTTC
TRBJ2-1,TRBV7-2,NA,16,TRBD2,CASGLSSGSPYNEQFF,TGTGCCAGCGGCTTGAGTAGCGGGAGCCCCTACAATGAGCAGTTCTTC
TRBJ1-1,TRBV6-5,few,13,NA,CASSLNTNTEAFF,TGTGCCAGCAGCCTAAACACGAACACTGAAGCTTTCTTT
TRBJ2-1,TRBV20-1,NA,15,TRBD2,CSALRGGRALNEQFF,TGCAGTGCCCTTCGGGGAGGGAGGGCCTTGAATGAGCAGTTCTTC
TRBJ2-3,TRBV29-1,NA,11,TRBD1,CSVLTGPTQYF,TGCAGCGTGCTGACAGGGCCCACGCAGTATTTT
TRBJ2-3,TRBV28,few,15,NA,CASSLPGLYTDTQYF,TGTGCCAGCAGTTTACCGGGACTTTACACTGATACGCAGTATTTT
TRBJ2-3,TRBV12-3/TRBV12-4,NA,16,TRBD2,CASSSPSGRIDRYAYF,TGTGCCAGCAGTTCCCCCAGCGGGAGAATCGACAGATACGCGTATTTT
TRBJ2-3,TRBV29-1,few,14,TRBD2,CSAGPGLATKYAYF,TGCAGCGCCGGACCGGGACTAGCTACAAAATACGCGTATTTT
TRBJ2-5,TRBV19,few,14,NA,CASSIGGQTQTQYF,TGTGCCAGTAGTATCGGGGGACAGACACAGACCCAGTACTTC
TRBJ2-5,TRBV7-9,once,15,TRBD1,CASSRTGGERETQYF,TGTGCCAGCAGCCGGACAGGGGGAGAAAGAGAGACCCAGTACTTC
TRBJ2-1,TRBV12-3/TRBV12-4,NA,14,NA,CASRPDSGYNEQFF,TGTGCCAGCCGCCCCGACTCGGGCTACAATGAGCAGTTCTTC
TRBJ2-1,TRBV20-1,few,16,TRBD2,CSARAKTSGQYNEQFF,TGCAGTGCTAGAGCCAAGACTAGCGGCCAGTACAATGAGCAGTTCTTC
TRBJ2-7,TRBV2,NA,15,NA,CASSEGPGMAYEQYF,TGTGCCAGCAGTGAGGGCCCCGGGATGGCCTACGAGCAGTACTTC
TRBJ2-1,TRBV20-1,NA,15,NA,CSARGGGGVYNEQFF,TGCAGTGCGAGGGGAGGAGGGGGCGTCTACAATGAGCAGTTCTTC
TRBJ2-7,TRBV7-2,many,13,NA,CASSRAATYEQYF,TGTGCCAGCAGCCGAGCAGCAACCTACGAGCAGTACTTC
TRBJ2-7,TRBV7-6,NA,16,NA,CASSATGAALSYEQYF,TGTGCCAGCAGCGCGACCGGGGCGGCCCTCTCCTACGAGCAGTACTTC
TRBJ2-5,TRBV24-1,NA,16,TRBD1,CATSDVGQGFPWTQYF,TGTGCCACCAGTGATGTGGGACAGGGTTTCCCTTGGACCCAGTACTTC
TRBJ1-1,TRBV29-1,NA,12,TRBD1,CSVSGQGTEAFF,TGCAGCGTTTCGGGACAGGGCACTGAAGCTTTCTTT
TRBJ2-1,TRBV7-9,once,15,NA,CASSTGGLDYNEQFF,TGTGCCAGCAGCACCGGTGGCCTTGACTACAATGAGCAGTTCTTC
TRBJ2-5,TRBV5-1,NA,15,NA,CASRLGPTGKETQYF,TGCGCCAGCAGACTAGGCCCCACAGGGAAGGAGACCCAGTACTTC
TRBJ1-2,TRBV2,few,12,NA,CASTTGWDGYTF,TGTGCCAGCACGACAGGATGGGATGGCTACACCTTC
TRBJ2-7,TRBV4-1,few,12,NA,CASRPKNYEQYF,TGCGCCAGCAGGCCTAAAAACTACGAGCAGTACTTC
TRBJ2-7,TRBV4-2,NA,15,NA,CASSQETRESYEQYF,TGTGCCAGCAGCCAAGAGACACGGGAGAGTTACGAGCAGTACTTC
TRBJ2-7,TRBV5-1,NA,15,NA,CASSPGHSVSYEQYF,TGCGCCAGCAGTCCTGGACACTCCGTCTCCTACGAGCAGTACTTC
TRBJ2-3,TRBV6-2/TRBV6-3,many,20,NA,CASSHKQPGQKWTGHRYAYF,TGTGCCAGCAGTCACAAACAGCCGGGACAAAAATGGACGGGTCACAGATACGCGTATTTT
TRBJ1-5,TRBV5-5,NA,15,TRBD1,CASSLDRGDNQPQHF,TGTGCCAGCAGCCTGGACAGGGGGGACAATCAGCCCCAGCATTTT
TRBJ2-3,TRBV12-3/TRBV12-4,NA,13,NA,CASSTQSTDTQYF,TGTGCCAGCTCCACTCAAAGCACAGATACGCAGTATTTT
TRBJ1-5,TRBV24-1,NA,14,NA,CATSDFGGNQPQHF,TGTGCCACCAGTGATTTTGGTGGCAATCAGCCCCAGCATTTT
TRBJ1-2,TRBV6-1,NA,13,NA,CASSEWGNYGYTF,TGTGCCAGCAGTGAATGGGGGAACTATGGCTACACCTTC
TRBJ2-1,TRBV25-1,few,15,TRBD2,CASSDAGGPRNEQFF,TGTGCCAGCAGTGATGCGGGAGGGCCTAGGAATGAGCAGTTCTTC
TRBJ1-2,TRBV5-5,NA,12,NA,CASSVITYGYTF,TGTGCCAGCAGCGTAATAACGTATGGCTACACCTTC